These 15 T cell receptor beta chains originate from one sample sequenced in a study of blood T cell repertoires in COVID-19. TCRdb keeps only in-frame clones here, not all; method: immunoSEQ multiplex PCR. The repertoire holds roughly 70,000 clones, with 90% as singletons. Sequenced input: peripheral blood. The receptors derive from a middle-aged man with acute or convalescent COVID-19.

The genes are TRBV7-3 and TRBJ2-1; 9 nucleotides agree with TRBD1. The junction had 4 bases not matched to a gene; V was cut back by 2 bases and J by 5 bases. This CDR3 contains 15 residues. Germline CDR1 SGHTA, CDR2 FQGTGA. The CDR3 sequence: CASSLPGQGDNEQFF. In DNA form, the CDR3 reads TGTGCCAGCAGCTTACCGGGACAGGGTGACAATGAGCAGTTCTTC.

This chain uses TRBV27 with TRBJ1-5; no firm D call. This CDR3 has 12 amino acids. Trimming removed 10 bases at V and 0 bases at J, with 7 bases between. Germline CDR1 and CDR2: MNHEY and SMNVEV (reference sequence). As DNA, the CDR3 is TGTGCCACAGGCTATAGCAATCAGCCCCAGCATTTT. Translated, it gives CATGYSNQPQHF.

The CDR3 here is CASNLQGSEQFF. In DNA form, the CDR3 reads TGTGCCAGCAACCTACAGGGAAGTGAGCAGTTCTTC. The chain employs TRBV9 and TRBJ2-1; D possibly corresponds to TRBD1 (6 bases). The CDR3 is made up of 12 amino acids. Between the trimmed V and J ends, which lost 6 bases and 9 bases, there was a span of 13 bases. Germline CDR1 is SGDLS and CDR2 is YYNGEE.

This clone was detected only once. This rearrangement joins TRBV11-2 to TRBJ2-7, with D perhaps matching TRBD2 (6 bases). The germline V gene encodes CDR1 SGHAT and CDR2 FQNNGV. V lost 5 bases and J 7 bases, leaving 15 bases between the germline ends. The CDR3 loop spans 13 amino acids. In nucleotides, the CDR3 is TGTGCCAGCAGCCCGAGGACTACGGGGGAGCAGTACGTC. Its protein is CASSPRTTGEQYV.

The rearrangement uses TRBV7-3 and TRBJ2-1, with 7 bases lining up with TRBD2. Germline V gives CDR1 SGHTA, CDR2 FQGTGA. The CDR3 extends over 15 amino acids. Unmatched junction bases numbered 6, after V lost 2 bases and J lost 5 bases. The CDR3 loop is CASSLQAGSNNEQFF. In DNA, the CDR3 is TGTGCCAGCAGCTTACAAGCGGGGAGCAACAATGAGCAGTTCTTC. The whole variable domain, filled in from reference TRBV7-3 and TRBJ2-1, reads GAGVSQTPSNKVTEKGKYVELRCDPISGHTALYWYRQSLGQGPEFLIYFQGTGAADDSGLPNDRFFAVRPEGSVSTLKIQRTERGDSAVYLCASSLQAGSNNEQFFGPGTRLTVL.

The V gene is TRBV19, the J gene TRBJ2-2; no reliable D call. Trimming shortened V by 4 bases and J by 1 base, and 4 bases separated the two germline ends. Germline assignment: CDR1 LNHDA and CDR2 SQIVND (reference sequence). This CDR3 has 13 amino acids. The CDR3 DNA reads TGTGCCAGTAGTAGAGGGAACACCGGGGAGCTGTTTTTT. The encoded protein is CASSRGNTGELFF. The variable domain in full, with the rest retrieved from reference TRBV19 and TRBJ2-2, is DGGITQSPKYLFRKEGQNVTLSCEQNLNHDAMYWYRQDPGQGLRLIYYSQIVNDFQKGDIAEGYSVSREKKESFPLTVTSAQKNPTAFYLCASSRGNTGELFFGEGSRLTVL.

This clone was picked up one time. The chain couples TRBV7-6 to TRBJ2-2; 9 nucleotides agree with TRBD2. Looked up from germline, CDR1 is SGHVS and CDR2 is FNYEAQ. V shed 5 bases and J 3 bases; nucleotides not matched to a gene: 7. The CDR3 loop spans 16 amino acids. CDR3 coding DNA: TGTGCCAGCAGCCAAGCTAGCGGGACCGACACCGGGGAGCTGTTTTTT. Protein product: CASSQASGTDTGELFF.

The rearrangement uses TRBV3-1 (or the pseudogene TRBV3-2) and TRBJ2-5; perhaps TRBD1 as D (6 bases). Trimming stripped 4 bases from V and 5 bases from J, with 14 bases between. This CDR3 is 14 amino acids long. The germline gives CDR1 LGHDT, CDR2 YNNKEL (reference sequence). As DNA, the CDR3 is TGTGCCAGCAGCCCGCGAGGAAGGGGGGAGACCCAGTACTTC. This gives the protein CASSPRGRGETQYF.

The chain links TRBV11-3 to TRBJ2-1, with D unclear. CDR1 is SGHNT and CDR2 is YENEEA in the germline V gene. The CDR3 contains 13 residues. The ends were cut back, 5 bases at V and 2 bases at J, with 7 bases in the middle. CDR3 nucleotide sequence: TGTGCCAGCAGCCTGGCTCCCTACAATGAGCAGTTCTTC. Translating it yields CASSLAPYNEQFF.

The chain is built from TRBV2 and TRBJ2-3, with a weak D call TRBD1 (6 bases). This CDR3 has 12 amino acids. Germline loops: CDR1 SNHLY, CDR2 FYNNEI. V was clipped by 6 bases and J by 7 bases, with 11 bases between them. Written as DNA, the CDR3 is TGTGCCAGCAGGGCGACAGGTAATACGCAGTATTTT. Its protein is CASRATGNTQYF.

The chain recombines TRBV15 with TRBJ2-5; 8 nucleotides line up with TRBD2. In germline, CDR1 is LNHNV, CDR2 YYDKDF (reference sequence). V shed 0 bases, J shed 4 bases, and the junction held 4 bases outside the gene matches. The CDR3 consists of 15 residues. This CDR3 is CATSRDPAGGETQYF. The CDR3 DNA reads TGTGCCACCAGCAGAGATCCGGCGGGAGGAGAGACCCAGTACTTC.

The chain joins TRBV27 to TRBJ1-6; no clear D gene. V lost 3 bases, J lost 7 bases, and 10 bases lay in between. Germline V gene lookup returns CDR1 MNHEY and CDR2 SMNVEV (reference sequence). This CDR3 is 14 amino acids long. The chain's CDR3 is CASSFGALNSPLHF. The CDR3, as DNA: TGTGCCAGCAGTTTCGGAGCCTTGAATTCACCCCTCCACTTT.

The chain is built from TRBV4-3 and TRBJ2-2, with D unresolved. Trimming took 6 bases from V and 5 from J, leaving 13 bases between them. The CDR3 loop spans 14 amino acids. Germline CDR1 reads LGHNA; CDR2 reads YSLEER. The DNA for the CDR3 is TGCGCCAGCAGACGAACTCAAGAAACCGGGGAGCTGTTTTTT. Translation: CASRRTQETGELFF.

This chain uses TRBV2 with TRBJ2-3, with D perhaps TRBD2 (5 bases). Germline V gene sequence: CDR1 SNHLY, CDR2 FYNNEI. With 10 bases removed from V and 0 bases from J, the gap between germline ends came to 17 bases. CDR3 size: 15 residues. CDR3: CATRGSHSSTDTQYF. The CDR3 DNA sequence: TGTGCCACTCGAGGGAGTCACTCTAGCACAGATACGCAGTATTTT.

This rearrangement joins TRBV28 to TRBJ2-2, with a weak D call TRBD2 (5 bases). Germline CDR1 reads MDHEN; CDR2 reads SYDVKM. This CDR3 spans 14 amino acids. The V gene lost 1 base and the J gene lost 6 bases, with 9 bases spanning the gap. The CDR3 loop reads CASSLLRVAGELFF. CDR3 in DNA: TGTGCCAGCAGTTTATTGAGGGTCGCCGGGGAGCTGTTTTTT.